A single sample gave rise to the 17 T cell receptor beta chains below, sequenced in a study of blood T cell repertoires in COVID-19. This table comes from immunoSEQ multiplex PCR, and its TCRdb copy is limited to in-frame clones, with some not included. Of approximately 84,000 clones detected, 85% to 90% appear once; the ten largest clones hold about 1.5%. Sequences were obtained from peripheral blood. The receptors here all came from a human donor with active COVID-19. The donor label of this sample is uncertain.

The CDR3 reads CASSSGTAETQYF. CDR3 nucleotide sequence: TGTGCCAGCAGCTCCGGGACAGCGGAGACCCAGTACTTC. The V call is TRBV3-1 (or the pseudogene TRBV3-2), the J call TRBJ2-5; 7 nucleotides align to TRBD1. The CDR3 consists of 13 residues. The germline V gene encodes CDR1 LGHDT and CDR2 YNNKEL (reference sequence). J lost 5 bases, V lost 5 bases, and 5 bases had no gene match.

V gene TRBV27 combines with J gene TRBJ2-7, with TRBD1 matching 8 bases. The J segment lost 2 bases and the V segment lost 5 bases, leaving 5 bases of the junction unmatched. In germline, CDR1 is MNHEY, CDR2 SMNVEV (reference sequence). This CDR3 comprises 14 residues. CDR3 sequence reads: CASSPGQGTYEQYF. The CDR3 DNA follows: TGTGCCAGCAGTCCCGGACAGGGAACCTACGAGCAGTACTTC.

V usage is TRBV11-2 and J usage is TRBJ2-7; D is perhaps TRBD2 (5 bases). This CDR3 comprises 15 residues. Deletions cut 1 base from V and 6 bases from J, with 16 bases between. Germline CDR1 SGHAT, CDR2 FQNNGV. CDR3 nucleotides: TGTGCCAGCAGCTTAGCGAATTGGGTAGGGAGCGAGCAGTACTTC. Translating gives CASSLANWVGSEQYF. Together with reference TRBV11-2 and TRBJ2-7, the CDR3 gives the full variable domain: EAGVAQSPRYKIIEKRQSVAFWCNPISGHATLYWYQQILGQGPKLLIQFQNNGVVDDSQLPKDRFSAERLKGVDSTLKIQPAKLEDSAVYLCASSLANWVGSEQYFGPGTRLTVT.

The chain has TRBV6-5 and TRBJ1-4; D ambiguous. V lost 6 bases and J lost 2, with 10 bases in between. Germline values: CDR1 MNHEY, CDR2 SVGAGI. The CDR3 loop spans 14 amino acids. CDR3 nucleotides: TGTGCCAGCAGCATTAGATCGACTAATGAAAAACTGTTTTTT. This encodes CASSIRSTNEKLFF.

V gene TRBV23-1 combines with J gene TRBJ1-5; tentatively, D is TRBD1 (5 bases). TRBV23-1 is assigned to the ORF class and has an uncertain function. CDR3 size: 15 residues. V lost 2 bases and J 0 bases, leaving 8 bases between the germline ends. The CDR3 reads CASSQDSYSNQPQHF. DNA for the CDR3: TGCGCCAGCAGTCAAGACAGTTATAGCAATCAGCCCCAGCATTTT.

A single count supports this clone. The V call is TRBV2, the J call TRBJ1-6; tentative D call: TRBD1 (6 bases). The CDR3 is 14 residues long. V was trimmed by 6 bases and J by 2 bases, leaving 8 bases between them. The germline V gene has CDR1 SNHLY and CDR2 FYNNEI. The chain's CDR3 is CASRWTAYNSPLHF. The CDR3 nucleotides read TGTGCCAGCAGATGGACAGCCTATAATTCACCCCTCCACTTT.

The V call is TRBV28, the J call TRBJ1-1; unclear D gene. CDR3 length equals 14 residues. CDR1 MDHEN and CDR2 SYDVKM come from the germline V gene. Trimming stripped 5 bases from V and 0 bases from J, with 10 bases between. CDR3 protein: CASSITGLNTEAFF. The CDR3 nucleotides are TGTGCCAGCAGTATCACGGGGTTGAACACTGAAGCTTTCTTT.

The rearrangement joins TRBV19 to TRBJ2-3; TRBD2 matches 8 bases. After removal of 5 bases from V and 0 bases from J, the junction contained 7 bases not matched to a gene. CDR1 and CDR2 from the germline V gene are LNHDA and SQIVND (reference sequence). There are 16 residues in the CDR3. CDR3: CASSVPSGGSTDTQYF. CDR3 nucleotides: TGTGCCAGTAGTGTCCCGAGCGGGGGAAGCACAGATACGCAGTATTTT. Looking up the rest from reference TRBV19 and TRBJ2-3 gives the full variable domain: DGGITQSPKYLFRKEGQNVTLSCEQNLNHDAMYWYRQDPGQGLRLIYYSQIVNDFQKGDIAEGYSVSREKKESFPLTVTSAQKNPTAFYLCASSVPSGGSTDTQYFGPGTRLTVL.

This chain links TRBV5-1 with TRBJ1-2; 7 positions match TRBD1. Germline-derived CDR1 and CDR2 are SGHRS and YFSETQ. The CDR3 covers 14 residues. The J segment lost 4 bases and the V segment lost 4 bases, leaving 7 bases of the junction unmatched. CDR3 amino acids: CASSPGQAVYGYTF. As DNA, the CDR3 is TGCGCCAGCAGCCCCGGACAGGCCGTCTATGGCTACACCTTC.

The chain couples TRBV15 to TRBJ1-2; D unclear. CDR3 length: 15 residues. V was pared by 4 bases and J by 3 bases, with 15 bases between. CDR1 and CDR2 (germline): LNHNV, YYDKDF (reference sequence). In DNA, the CDR3 is TGTGCCACCAGCAAAAGGGAGGCGGGAGACTATGGCTACACCTTC. Translated, it gives CATSKREAGDYGYTF.

The CDR3 is CASSQDRDTEAFF. CDR3 sequence (DNA): TGCGCCAGCAGCCAAGACAGGGATACTGAAGCTTTCTTT. The chain combines TRBV4-3 with TRBJ1-1; D possibly corresponds to TRBD1 (5 bases). This CDR3 region has 13 residues. From germline, CDR1 is LGHNA and CDR2 YSLEER. Between the trimmed V and J ends, which lost 0 bases and 5 bases, there was a span of 7 bases.

The chain joins TRBV4-1 to TRBJ2-2; D might be TRBD1 (5 bases). The CDR3 runs to 14 residues. Trimming cost V 3 bases and J 2 bases, with 7 bases left between them. Germline V gives CDR1 MGHRA, CDR2 YSYEKL. In DNA form, the CDR3 reads TGCGCCAGCAGCCAGGACACTAACACCGGGGAGCTGTTTTTT. Translating gives CASSQDTNTGELFF.

This chain uses TRBV9 with TRBJ2-5, with D tentatively TRBD2 (5 bases). V was shortened by 2 bases and J by 2 bases, with 10 bases between the two germline ends. Germline-derived CDR1 and CDR2 are SGDLS and YYNGEE. The CDR3 spans 14 residues. The DNA of the CDR3 is TGTGCCAGCAGCGTTCCAAGCGGACAAGAGACCCAGTACTTC. Protein sequence: CASSVPSGQETQYF.

The rearrangement uses TRBV11-3 and TRBJ2-1; no definite D call. The length of the CDR3 is 14 residues. Per the germline V gene, CDR1 is SGHNT and CDR2 is YENEEA. Trimming removed 1 base from V and 5 bases from J, with 9 bases in between. CDR3 sequence reads: CASSLGAVDNEQFF. CDR3 nucleotides: TGTGCCAGCAGCTTAGGCGCGGTCGACAATGAGCAGTTCTTC. The variable domain in full, completed from reference TRBV11-3 and TRBJ2-1, reads EAGVVQSPRYKIIEKKQPVAFWCNPISGHNTLYWYLQNLGQGPELLIRYENEEAVDDSQLPKDRFSAERLKGVDSTLKIQPAELGDSAVYLCASSLGAVDNEQFFGPGTRLTVL.

Concerning this clone itself: Other DNA variants within this sample encode the same CDR3. V and J are TRBV18 and TRBJ2-7, with no clear D. Per the germline V gene, CDR1 is KGHSH and CDR2 is LQKENI. This CDR3 comprises 13 residues. V gave up 3 bases and J gave up 0 bases, with 6 bases separating them. CDR3 nucleotide sequence: TGTGCCAGCTCACCCGGTCTCTCCTACGAGCAGTACTTC. Translating gives CASSPGLSYEQYF.

This CDR3 is CASSYSPGTGGTEAFF. CDR3 bases: TGTGCCAGCAGTTATTCTCCCGGGACAGGGGGCACTGAAGCTTTCTTT. The chain carries TRBV27 and TRBJ1-1, with 11 bases aligning to TRBD1. After removal of 4 bases from V and 4 bases from J, the junction contained 8 bases not matched to a gene. CDR1 and CDR2 from the germline V gene are MNHEY and SMNVEV (reference sequence). The CDR3 loop spans 16 amino acids.

The V call is TRBV6-5, the J call TRBJ1-1; D possibly corresponds to TRBD1 (6 bases). The CDR3 contains 15 residues. Germline V CDR1 and CDR2: MNHEY, SVGAGI. V lost 0 bases, J lost 11 bases, and 19 bases lay in between. The CDR3 reads CASSYSNPQGPLAFF. CDR3 DNA sequence: TGTGCCAGCAGTTACTCGAATCCCCAGGGGCCCCTGGCTTTCTTT.